A single T cell receptor (beta chain) is shown here with its context. Its antigen is unknown. Profiling relied on immunoSEQ multiplex PCR, and the TCRdb table lists in-frame clones only, not all of them. The table shows 85,000 to 90,000 clones, with 90% occurring only once. The CDR3 has 13 amino acids. Per the germline V gene, CDR1 is SGHTA and CDR2 is FQGNSA. V shed 2 bases and J shed 3 bases, with 7 bases lying between them. The time point denotes: cycle 4 day 1 (C4D1), after more than five weeks of nivolumab. Each patient experienced a relapse that followed autologous stem cell transplantation, and brentuximab vedotin exposure varied. The source of the sample is a study of PD-1 blockade in classical Hodgkin lymphoma. About the research overall: Nivolumab 3 mg/kg was given intravenously every 2 weeks.

Study-wide findings and caveats: CD4+ TCR diversity, unlike CD8+, rose significantly by C4D1.

The chain has TRBV7-2 and TRBJ1-1, with unresolved D. This material consisted of peripheral blood mononuclear cells (PBMCs), taken before the fourth cycle of nivolumab. The receptor comes from a human donor with classical Hodgkin lymphoma. The DNA of the CDR3 is TGTGCCAGCAGCTTAAATCGGGACACTGAAGCTTTCTTT. Amino acids: CASSLNRDTEAFF.